The 7 T cell receptor beta chains below come from one sample, sequenced in a study of read filtering for tumor transcriptome and immune sequencing (dated by TCRdb to about 2020). The instrument was an Illumina HiSeq 4000. TCR libraries were built from 400 to 450 ng RNA with the Immunoverse kit, using molecular barcoded adaptors covering alpha/delta and beta/gamma chains. TCRdb reprocessing: public reads trimmed at Q25 with fastp, clones called with MiXCR, in-frame beta chains kept. Entries are consolidated by CDR3 protein sequence, retaining the most common genes and DNA. The sample yields 90,000 to 95,000 distinct CDR3 sequences; roughly 21% were counted once. The ten top clones hold roughly an eighth of the sample. The sample consisted of a population of CD138-negative cells sorted from bone marrow. Explained via the paper, the cell subset or site label denotes: bone marrow mononuclear cells depleted of CD138+ plasma/myeloma cells by negative magnetic selection. The receptors shown here come from a donor over 35 with multiple myeloma.

The chain recombines TRBV7-6 with TRBJ2-5, with 8 bases lining up with TRBD2. Germline CDR1 reads SGHVS; CDR2 reads FNYEAQ. CDR3 length: 16 amino acids. Trimming cost V 4 bases and J 3 bases; bases outside gene matches: 10. CDR3 residues: CASSSRIGGAKETQYF. The CDR3, as DNA: TGTGCCAGCAGCTCCCGTATCGGGGGGGCAAAAGAGACCCAGTACTTC. The variable domain in full, with the rest retrieved from reference TRBV7-6 and TRBJ2-5, is GAGVSQSPRYKVTKRGQDVALRCDPISGHVSLYWYRQALGQGPEFLTYFNYEAQQDKSGLPNDRFSAERPEGSISTLTIQRTEQRDSAMYRCASSSRIGGAKETQYFGPGTRLLVL.

This clonotype was recorded many times. The genes are TRBV12-3 or TRBV12-4 and TRBJ2-1; D unclear. The V gene lost 1 base and the J gene lost 6 bases, with 13 bases spanning the gap. The CDR3 is made up of 15 amino acids. DNA of the CDR3: TGTGCCAGCAGTTTAGTACCTTCCACCTTCAATGAGCAGTTCTTC. Translating it yields CASSLVPSTFNEQFF.

As to this clonotype: This may be a read error: a much more frequent sequence differs by one nucleotide. In this CDR3 the conserved last residue, phenylalanine or tryptophan, is missing, so a read error is likely. The chain joins TRBV20-1 to TRBJ2-3; 13 bases match TRBD2. The CDR3 contains 15 residues. Germline V CDR1 and CDR2: DFQATT, SNEGSKA (reference sequence). Trimming at V came to 6 bases and at J to 4 bases, leaving 7 bases not matched to a gene. Written as DNA, the CDR3 is TGCAGTGCGGGGAGGACTAGCGGGGGTGCAGATACGCAGTATCTT. This translates into CSAGRTSGGADTQYL.

This clonotype was observed many times. The chain combines TRBV7-8 with TRBJ2-6; no reliable D call. V was trimmed by 6 bases and J by 0 bases, leaving 12 bases between them. The CDR3 is made up of 16 amino acids. Germline V gives CDR1 SGHVS, CDR2 FQNEAQ. In DNA form, the CDR3 reads TGTGCCAGCAGATACCCTGGAAGCTCTGGGGCCAACGTCCTGACTTTC. Its protein product is CASRYPGSSGANVLTF.

The rearrangement joins TRBV2 to TRBJ2-7; 7 bases align to TRBD1. The ends lost 7 bases at V and 2 bases at J; junction bases unmatched: 8. Germline V gene data show CDR1 as SNHLY and CDR2 as FYNNEI. CDR3 length equals 14 residues. The CDR3 spells CASMRQGSTYEQYF. The CDR3 nucleotides are TGTGCCAGCATGCGACAGGGTTCCACCTACGAGCAGTACTTC. Drawing the rest from reference TRBV2 and TRBJ2-7, the complete variable domain is EPEVTQTPSHQVTQMGQEVILRCVPISNHLYFYWYRQILGQKVEFLVSFYNNEISEKSEIFDDQFSVERPDGSNFTLKIRSTKLEDSAMYFCASMRQGSTYEQYFGPGTRLTVT.

This rearrangement joins TRBV20-1 to TRBJ2-5; 8 bases fit TRBD2. Looked up from germline, CDR1 is DFQATT and CDR2 is SNEGSKA (reference sequence). This CDR3 has 15 amino acids. The V gene end was trimmed by 0 bases and the J gene end by 5 bases; junction bases not matched to a gene: 8. The CDR3 sequence is CSAREAGGGMETQYF. CDR3 nucleotide sequence: TGCAGTGCTAGAGAGGCGGGAGGAGGGATGGAGACCCAGTACTTC.

This clonotype was observed at least ten times. V and J are TRBV28 and TRBJ1-5, with a tentative D call TRBD1 (6 bases). Trimming removed 8 bases at V and 6 bases at J, with 11 bases between. CDR1 is MDHEN, CDR2 SYDVKM, per germline. The CDR3 covers 12 residues. The CDR3 spells CASQGQSQPQHF. CDR3 DNA: TGTGCCAGCCAGGGGCAGAGTCAGCCCCAGCATTTT.